This entry lists 6 T cell receptor beta chains sequenced from one sample in a study of OX40 agonist ivuxolimab in advanced cancers. Profiled with immunoSEQ multiplex PCR; TCRdb holds only in-frame clones, not every one. The table shows tens of thousands of clones, with roughly 82% occurring only once. The sequencing here drew on CD4+ or CD8+ T cells sorted from blood, taken in a trial of the OX40 agonist ivuxolimab. All receptors come from an adult with an advanced solid tumor such as melanoma, head and neck, liver or kidney cancer.

The chain is built from TRBV19 and TRBJ1-2; D is unclear. Per the germline V gene, CDR1 is LNHDA and CDR2 is SQIVND (reference sequence). V was trimmed by 5 bases and J by 4 bases, leaving 11 bases between them. The CDR3 runs to 13 residues. The CDR3 sequence is CASSVTVPYGYTF. For the CDR3, the DNA is TGTGCCAGTAGTGTGACCGTCCCCTATGGCTACACCTTC.

The chain couples TRBV5-5 to TRBJ1-6; possibly TRBD1 for D (5 bases). Per the germline V gene, CDR1 is SGHKS and CDR2 is YYEKEE (reference sequence). The length of the CDR3 is 15 residues. Trimming pared 1 base from V and 9 bases from J, leaving 14 bases between. CDR3 coding DNA: TGTGCCAGCAGCTTGAATGGGGGGGTGGCTTCACCCCTCCACTTT. Translated, it gives CASSLNGGVASPLHF. Using reference TRBV5-5 and TRBJ1-6 for the parts outside the CDR3, the full variable domain is DAGVTQSPTHLIKTRGQQVTLRCSPISGHKSVSWYQQVLGQGPQFIFQYYEKEERGRGNFPDRFSARQFPNYSSELNVNALLLGDSALYLCASSLNGGVASPLHFGNGTRLTVT.

The chain couples TRBV4-3 to TRBJ1-4, with D possibly TRBD1 on 5 matching bases. The V end was cut by 5 bases, the J end by 6 bases, with 16 bases between. Germline values: CDR1 LGHNA, CDR2 YSLEER. The CDR3 has 15 amino acids. CDR3 coding DNA: TGCGCCAGCAGCTACTCAGGGAGGGTGGATGAAAAACTGTTTTTT. As protein: CASSYSGRVDEKLFF.

The chain links TRBV6-6 to TRBJ1-1; D possibly corresponds to TRBD1 (5 bases). The CDR3 contains 13 residues. CDR1 is MNHNY and CDR2 is SVGAGI in the germline V gene (reference sequence). V lost 8 bases, J lost 0 bases, and 10 bases lay in between. The CDR3 reads CASGGSMNTEAFF. The CDR3, as DNA: TGTGCCAGCGGGGGGTCCATGAACACTGAAGCTTTCTTT.

This sequence joins TRBV2 and TRBJ1-2; 7 positions agree with TRBD1. This CDR3 has 14 residues. The germline V gene encodes CDR1 SNHLY and CDR2 FYNNEI. J gave up 4 bases and V 3 bases, and 5 bases lay outside the gene matches. CDR3: CASSEQGDSYGYTF. CDR3 nucleotides: TGTGCCAGCAGTGAGCAGGGGGATAGCTATGGCTACACCTTC.

The chain couples TRBV6-5 to TRBJ2-7; TRBD1 matches at 7 bases. This CDR3 has 14 residues. V was clipped by 6 bases and J by 5 bases; unmatched bases: 10. CDR1 is MNHEY, CDR2 SVGAGI, per germline. This CDR3 reads CASSATGKQHEQYF. In DNA form, the CDR3 reads TGTGCCAGCAGCGCGACAGGGAAGCAGCACGAGCAGTACTTC.